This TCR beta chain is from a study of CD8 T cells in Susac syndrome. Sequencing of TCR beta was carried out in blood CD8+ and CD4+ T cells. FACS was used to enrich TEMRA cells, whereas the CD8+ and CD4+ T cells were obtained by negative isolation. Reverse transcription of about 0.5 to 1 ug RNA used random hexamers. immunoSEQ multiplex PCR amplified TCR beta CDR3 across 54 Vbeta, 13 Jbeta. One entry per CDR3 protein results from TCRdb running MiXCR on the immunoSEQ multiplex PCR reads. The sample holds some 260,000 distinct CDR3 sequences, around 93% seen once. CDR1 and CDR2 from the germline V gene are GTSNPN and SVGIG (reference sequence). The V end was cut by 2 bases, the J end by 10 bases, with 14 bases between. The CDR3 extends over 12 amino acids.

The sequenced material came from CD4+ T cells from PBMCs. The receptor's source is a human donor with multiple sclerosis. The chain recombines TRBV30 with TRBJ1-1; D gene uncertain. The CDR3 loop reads CAWSSRRLSAFF. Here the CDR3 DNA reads TGTGCCTGGAGTTCTCGCAGGCTTTCAGCTTTCTTT.